The 14 T cell receptor beta chains reported below all come from one sample, sequenced in a study of blood T cell repertoires in COVID-19 (dated by TCRdb to 2020 to 2021). The method was the immunoSEQ multiplex PCR assay. TCRdb retrieved this table from immuneACCESS and kept in-frame rearrangements only. Not all clones are present; in checked studies, unresolved V genes account for under half, and no reason is known for the remainder. For this sample the table gives about 170,000 clones, of which about four fifths were detected only once. The top ten constitute about a tenth of the sample. Specimen: peripheral blood. The receptors originated from a man between 65 and 85 years old with active or convalescent COVID-19.

This chain joins TRBV7-6 and TRBJ2-1; TRBD1 agrees at 8 bases. The CDR3 extends over 15 amino acids. Per the germline V gene, CDR1 is SGHVS and CDR2 is FNYEAQ. After removal of 3 bases from V and 2 bases from J, the junction contained 3 bases not matched to a gene. CDR3 in amino acids: CASSFSTGAYNEQFF. The CDR3 region has the DNA TGTGCCAGCAGCTTCTCGACAGGGGCCTACAATGAGCAGTTCTTC.

The V call is TRBV6-6, the J call TRBJ1-1; no reliable D call. The germline CDR1 and CDR2 sequences are MNHNY and SVGAGI (reference sequence). The V end was cut by 7 bases, the J end by 2 bases, with 11 bases between. The CDR3 is made up of 13 amino acids. The CDR3 coding sequence is TGTGCCAGCAATTCCAACAGTAACACTGAAGCTTTCTTT. Residues: CASNSNSNTEAFF.

V usage is TRBV7-2 and J usage is TRBJ2-7; 10 bases align to TRBD2. There are 14 residues in the CDR3. V gave up 5 bases and J gave up 4 bases; unmatched junction bases: 5. Germline V gives CDR1 SGHTA, CDR2 FQGNSA. CDR3 DNA: TGTGCCAGCAGCAGCCGGACTAGCGGATACGAGCAGTACTTC. Translated, it gives CASSSRTSGYEQYF.

Concerning this clone itself: Other nucleotide sequences from this sample produce the same CDR3. The chain links TRBV3-1 (or the pseudogene TRBV3-2) to TRBJ1-5; D call uncertain. The CDR3 is 16 amino acids. Germline V gene lookup returns CDR1 LGHDT and CDR2 YNNKEL (reference sequence). The germline V and J ends were trimmed by 1 base and 2 bases, with 12 bases remaining between them. The CDR3 spells CASSQAVGGGNQPQHF. As DNA, the CDR3 is TGTGCCAGCAGCCAAGCGGTGGGAGGCGGCAATCAGCCCCAGCATTTT.

CDR3 in amino acids: CASSPRDRGFQPQHF. In DNA, the CDR3 is TGTGCCAGCAGCCCCCGGGACAGGGGGTTCCAGCCCCAGCATTTT. The rearrangement joins TRBV5-6 to TRBJ1-5; 11 bases are a match to TRBD1. Germline V gene lookup returns CDR1 SGHDT and CDR2 YYEEEE. There are 15 residues in the CDR3. J gave up 7 bases and V 4 bases, and 7 bases lay outside the gene matches.

This rearrangement joins TRBV5-1 to TRBJ1-1; TRBD1 might be the D (6 bases). The CDR3 is 16 amino acids. Germline values: CDR1 SGHRS, CDR2 YFSETQ. Trimming took 4 bases from V and 4 from J, leaving 20 bases between them. DNA for the CDR3: TGCGCCAGCAGCACAGAACCTACAGGGTTTGGCACTGAAGCTTTCTTT. Translating gives CASSTEPTGFGTEAFF.

The table lists this clone with a count of one. The V gene is TRBV5-1, the J gene TRBJ1-2; 7 nucleotides align to TRBD1. This CDR3 contains 14 residues. CDR1 and CDR2 from the germline V gene are SGHRS and YFSETQ. V lost 0 bases, J lost 2 bases, and 1 base stayed unmatched. CDR3 sequence reads: CASSLGQGNYGYTF. The CDR3 nucleotides are TGCGCCAGCAGCTTGGGACAGGGAAACTATGGCTACACCTTC.

This CDR3 is CASSERAVSTDTQYF. The CDR3 DNA sequence: TGTGCCAGTAGTGAGCGGGCGGTCAGCACAGATACGCAGTATTTT. V and J are TRBV19 and TRBJ2-3; possible D gene TRBD2, 6 bases. V gave up 5 bases and J gave up 0 bases, with 12 bases separating them. Germline V gives CDR1 LNHDA, CDR2 SQIVND (reference sequence). CDR3 length: 15 amino acids.

The rearrangement links TRBV10-2 to TRBJ2-5; 9 bases are a match to TRBD1. Looked up from germline, CDR1 is WSHSY and CDR2 is SAAADI. Trimming at V came to 8 bases and at J to 2 bases, leaving 6 bases not matched to a gene. The CDR3 totals 14 residues. CDR3 amino acids: CASEGQGFQETQYF. Written as DNA, the CDR3 is TGCGCCAGCGAGGGACAGGGCTTTCAAGAGACCCAGTACTTC.

V usage is TRBV3-1 (or the pseudogene TRBV3-2) and J usage is TRBJ1-4, with TRBD1 as a possible D gene (5 bases). V gave up 1 base and J gave up 10 bases, with 13 bases separating them. Germline CDR1 reads LGHDT; CDR2 reads YNNKEL (reference sequence). The CDR3 loop spans 14 amino acids. DNA for the CDR3: TGTGCCAGCAGCCAAGGTATAAGGGGCGGAAAACTGTTTTTT. The encoded protein is CASSQGIRGGKLFF.

This clone has a single count. The rearrangement uses TRBV19 and TRBJ2-6, with D maybe TRBD2 (6 bases). The V gene lost 3 bases and the J gene lost 3 bases, with 15 bases spanning the gap. The CDR3 loop spans 17 amino acids. The germline V gene encodes CDR1 LNHDA and CDR2 SQIVND (reference sequence). The CDR3 is CASSMGRRDGGANVLTF. The CDR3 DNA reads TGTGCCAGTAGTATGGGGCGGAGGGATGGTGGGGCCAACGTCCTGACTTTC.

The chain joins TRBV5-4 to TRBJ1-1; no definite D call. This CDR3 has 14 residues. Germline V gene sequence: CDR1 SGHNT, CDR2 YYREEE (reference sequence). Trimming shortened V by 0 bases and J by 6 bases, and 12 bases separated the two germline ends. The CDR3 sequence: CASSLGREGSEAFF. CDR3 DNA: TGTGCCAGCAGCTTGGGGAGGGAAGGGTCTGAAGCTTTCTTT.

This sequence joins TRBV28 and TRBJ1-2; D is uncertain. The CDR3 is 11 residues long. Trimming removed 3 bases at V and 8 bases at J, with 7 bases between. Germline assignment: CDR1 MDHEN and CDR2 SYDVKM. CDR3 sequence: CASSFTYGYTF. The CDR3, as DNA: TGTGCCAGCAGTTTTACTTACGGCTACACCTTC.

The gene calls are TRBV7-2 and TRBJ1-2; 8 bases line up with TRBD1. After removal of 5 bases from V and 5 bases from J, the junction contained 7 bases not matched to a gene. Germline lookup yields CDR1 SGHTA and CDR2 FQGNSA. The CDR3 covers 14 residues. CDR3 protein: CASSTGQGRYGYTF. The CDR3 DNA reads TGTGCCAGCAGCACCGGACAGGGCAGATATGGCTACACCTTC.